A selection of T cell receptor beta chains follows, all from one sample in a study of CD4 T cells in relation to SARS-CoV-2 and coronaviruses. Produced via immunoSEQ multiplex PCR; TCRdb's table is partial and in-frame only. The sample holds approximately 19,000 clones, 76% seen once. No antigen has been assigned to these receptors. The sample consisted of CD4+ T cells from PBMCs, cultured in vitro. All receptors derive from a human donor in good health. The CDR3 runs from the conserved cysteine through the conserved F or W. Each record gives: CDR3 length, J gene, clone size, D gene, V gene, CDR3 protein, CDR3 DNA. The D gene is left open where the match is weak. The size of a clone is reported for some rows only, either as once, few or many, or as a class for expanded clones.

>14|TRBJ1-6|-|TRBD1|TRBV19
CASSIRDRGSPLHF
TGTGCCAGTAGTATCCGGGACAGGGGTTCACCCCTCCACTTT
>14|TRBJ1-5|few|-|TRBV19
CASSRGSGTQPQHF
TGTGCCAGTAGTAGAGGAAGCGGTACTCAGCCCCAGCATTTT
>14|TRBJ2-1|-|-|TRBV10-3
CAISELQGSREQFF
TGTGCCATCAGTGAGTTACAGGGATCTCGTGAGCAGTTCTTC
>13|TRBJ2-7|-|-|TRBV27
CASSLTRPGEQYF
TGTGCCAGCAGTTTAACCCGGCCGGGGGAGCAGTACTTC
>19|TRBJ2-7|-|TRBD2|TRBV13
CASSLFALWETSGSYEQYF
TGTGCCAGCAGCTTATTTGCGTTGTGGGAGACTAGCGGGTCGTACGAGCAGTACTTC
>14|TRBJ2-7|-|-|TRBV18
CASSPRDGTYEQYF
TGTGCCAGCTCACCAAGGGACGGAACCTACGAGCAGTACTTC
>16|TRBJ1-6|-|-|TRBV5-4
CASSWRTTLYNSPLHF
TGTGCCAGCAGTTGGCGTACAACCCTTTATAATTCACCCCTCCACTTT
>15|TRBJ1-6|-|-|TRBV5-4
CASSPGRAEHSPLHF
TGTGCCAGCAGCCCTGGCAGGGCCGAGCATTCACCCCTCCACTTT
>16|TRBJ1-4|-|-|TRBV19
CASSMGGVMLSEKLFF
TGTGCCAGTAGTATGGGGGGAGTTATGCTGTCTGAAAAACTGTTTTTT
>15|TRBJ1-6|-|-|TRBV19
CASTPRGVDGSPLHF
TGTGCCAGTACCCCGAGGGGGGTTGACGGTTCACCCCTCCACTTT
>15|TRBJ1-2|-|-|TRBV18
CASSPSPGPIYGYTF
TGTGCCAGCTCACCCTCGCCCGGACCGATCTATGGCTACACCTTC
>14|TRBJ2-5|-|-|TRBV7-2
CASSLVGFWETQYF
TGTGCCAGCAGCTTAGTGGGGTTCTGGGAGACCCAGTACTTC
>14|TRBJ2-7|-|TRBD2|TRBV2
CASPGLAGTYEQYF
TGTGCCAGCCCGGGACTAGCGGGAACCTACGAGCAGTACTTC
>14|TRBJ1-5|once|-|TRBV9
CASSGPPSNQPQHF
TGTGCCAGCTCGGGGCCTCCGAGCAATCAGCCCCAGCATTTT
>16|TRBJ2-1|-|TRBD2|TRBV4-2
CASSQTSGRYLREQFF
TGTGCCAGCAGCCAGACGAGCGGGAGGTACCTTCGGGAGCAGTTCTTC
>16|TRBJ2-2|-|-|TRBV5-1
CASSLEGRANTGELFF
TGCGCCAGCAGCTTGGAGGGACGAGCGAACACCGGGGAGCTGTTTTTT
>17|TRBJ1-3|-|TRBD1|TRBV10-3
CAISGDSGTGEGNTIYF
TGTGCCATCAGTGGAGACTCCGGGACAGGGGAGGGAAACACCATATATTTT
>11|TRBJ2-7|few|-|TRBV2
CASSVLFEQYF
TGTGCCAGCAGTGTACTTTTCGAGCAGTACTTC
>15|TRBJ2-5|-|TRBD2|TRBV6-5
CASSPQLAGGETQYF
TGTGCCAGCAGTCCTCAGCTAGCGGGAGGGGAGACCCAGTACTTC
>14|TRBJ1-2|few|TRBD1|TRBV19
CATTSGTGGYGYTF
TGTGCCACCACCTCCGGGACAGGGGGCTATGGCTACACCTTC
>15|TRBJ2-1|once|-|TRBV6-5
CASSYERPWADEQFF
TGTGCCAGCAGTTACGAGCGCCCATGGGCGGATGAGCAGTTCTTC
>18|TRBJ2-3|-|-|TRBV11-3
CASSLGGYEEAVTDTQYF
TGTGCCAGCAGCTTAGGGGGGTACGAAGAGGCGGTCACAGATACGCAGTATTTT
>13|TRBJ2-5|-|-|TRBV7-3
CASSPDRRETQYF
TGTGCCAGCAGCCCCGACAGGCGGGAGACCCAGTACTTC
>14|TRBJ2-7|-|TRBD1|TRBV20-1
CSASMDRGLDEQYF
TGCAGTGCTAGTATGGACAGGGGGCTGGACGAGCAGTACTTC
>15|TRBJ2-7|once|TRBD2|TRBV7-3
CASSLTASGAYEQYF
TGTGCCAGCAGCTTAACGGCTAGCGGGGCCTACGAGCAGTACTTC
>15|TRBJ2-7|-|TRBD2|TRBV6-4
CASSEQPAGAYEQYF
TGTGCCAGCAGTGAGCAGCCAGCGGGAGCATACGAGCAGTACTTC
>17|TRBJ2-5|-|TRBD2|TRBV7-2
CASSLGSGSGPGWTQYF
TGTGCCAGCAGCTTAGGTAGCGGGTCGGGCCCGGGTTGGACCCAGTACTTC
>14|TRBJ1-2|-|TRBD1|TRBV6-5
CASSPWDREYGYTF
TGTGCCAGCAGTCCCTGGGACAGGGAGTATGGCTACACCTTC
>14|TRBJ1-5|-|-|TRBV20-1
CSASTGTSNQPQHF
TGCAGTGCTAGTACCGGGACCTCAAATCAGCCCCAGCATTTT
>13|TRBJ1-6|-|TRBD1|TRBV30
CAWIGTGDSPLHF
TGTGCCTGGATCGGGACAGGGGACTCACCCCTCCACTTT
>14|TRBJ2-5|-|TRBD2|TRBV11-2
CASSLGVAGETQYF
TGTGCCAGCAGCTTAGGGGTAGCGGGAGAGACCCAGTACTTC
>14|TRBJ2-1|-|-|TRBV15
CATNRGGFSNEQFF
TGTGCCACCAACAGAGGGGGTTTTAGTAATGAGCAGTTCTTC
>16|TRBJ2-5|-|-|TRBV7-9
CASSLMVRDFLKTQYF
TGTGCCAGCAGCTTGATGGTCAGGGACTTTTTGAAGACCCAGTACTTC
>14|TRBJ2-1|few|TRBD2|TRBV29-1
CSGRGLAIGNEQFF
TGCAGCGGGCGGGGACTAGCGATTGGGAATGAGCAGTTCTTC
>16|TRBJ2-5|-|-|TRBV24-1
CATSEGRRGNGETQYF
TGTGCCACCAGTGAGGGAAGAAGGGGAAATGGGGAGACCCAGTACTTC
>15|TRBJ2-7|-|TRBD1|TRBV5-1
CASSLATGGGYEQYF
TGCGCCAGCAGCTTGGCCACAGGGGGTGGCTACGAGCAGTACTTC
>15|TRBJ1-5|-|-|TRBV18
CASSLTGNLDQPQHF
TGTGCCAGCTCACTTACAGGGAATTTAGATCAGCCCCAGCATTTT
>16|TRBJ2-3|-|TRBD2|TRBV24-1
CATSRTSGSIADTQYF
TGTGCCACCAGTCGAACTAGCGGGAGTATTGCAGATACGCAGTATTTT
>18|TRBJ2-5|-|-|TRBV2
CASSAALSVGARRETQYF
TGTGCCAGCAGCGCCGCCTTATCGGTGGGAGCTCGCCGGGAGACCCAGTACTTC
>15|TRBJ1-5|few|TRBD1|TRBV2
CASSEQGARGQPQHF
TGTGCCAGCAGTGAGCAGGGGGCTAGGGGTCAGCCCCAGCATTTT
>16|TRBJ2-2|-|TRBD2|TRBV30
CACSPGTSGNTGELFF
TGTGCCTGCTCCCCCGGGACTAGCGGTAACACCGGGGAGCTGTTTTTT
>16|TRBJ2-2|-|TRBD1|TRBV7-6
CASSLAAGQGSGELFF
TGTGCCAGCAGCTTAGCGGCGGGACAGGGATCCGGGGAGCTGTTTTTT
>13|TRBJ2-2|once|-|TRBV6-4
CASRDTGIGELFF
TGTGCCAGCAGGGACACAGGGATCGGGGAGCTGTTTTTT
>15|TRBJ2-7|once|TRBD2|TRBV9
CASSTGTSGKYEQYF
TGTGCCAGCAGCACCGGGACTAGCGGGAAATACGAGCAGTACTTC
>15|TRBJ1-5|-|TRBD1|TRBV27
CASSKTGVINQPQHF
TGTGCCAGCAGTAAGACAGGGGTCATCAATCAGCCCCAGCATTTT
>14|TRBJ2-7|-|-|TRBV6-5
CASSPIPSAFEQYF
TGTGCCAGCAGCCCGATCCCCTCAGCTTTCGAGCAGTACTTC
>13|TRBJ1-6|-|-|TRBV28
CASSFLQNSPLHF
TGTGCCAGCAGTTTCCTACAGAATTCACCCCTCCACTTT
>16|TRBJ1-2|once|-|TRBV3-1/TRBV3-2
CASSQDPGREDYGYTF
TGTGCCAGCAGCCAAGATCCGGGCAGGGAGGACTATGGCTACACCTTC
>15|TRBJ1-2|-|-|TRBV5-4
CASSLGAGGTIGYTF
TGTGCCAGCAGCTTGGGGGCAGGCGGGACAATCGGCTACACCTTC
>14|TRBJ2-1|few|-|TRBV6-1
CASSEGHGYNEQFF
TGTGCCAGCAGCGAAGGCCATGGTTACAATGAGCAGTTCTTC
>14|TRBJ2-7|-|-|TRBV5-8
CASSPPGRHYEQYF
TGTGCCAGCAGCCCCCCCGGCAGACACTACGAGCAGTACTTC